The rows below give T cell receptor beta chains drawn from one sample of a study of T-cell reconstitution after alpha-beta-depleted transplantation in children. TCRdb re-called the PCR reads through MiXCR, storing one row per CDR3 protein. This table has about 230,000 distinct CDR3 sequences, around 10% appearing once. Sample: PBMCs from the stem cell graft donor, taken from the stem cell graft. These TCRs come from a human donor who donated a stem cell graft to a child with acute lymphoblastic leukemia. Both conserved end residues are part of each CDR3. The order of the fields is D gene, CDR3 length, V gene, CDR3 protein. D genes are given only for firm matches.

TRBD1	13	TRBV5-1	CASSFGTTGVYTF
TRBD1	15	TRBV29-1	CSVAIFQGARDIQYF
TRBD2	18	TRBV11-3	CASSFGLAGGPSYNEQFF
TRBD2	18	TRBV12-3/TRBV12-4	CASSPRTSGGPDTDTQYF
TRBD1	16	TRBV7-2	CASSLGLGQGANEQFF
NA	15	TRBV7-2	CASSEGDTGYQPQHF
NA	16	TRBV4-2	CASSQVWGLNTGELFF
NA	14	TRBV4-3	CASSQEVRNTEAFF
NA	14	TRBV11-2	CASSFIQYNSPLHF
NA	17	TRBV11-2	CASSPLGLAGSNQPQHF
NA	16	TRBV11-3	CASSLVVQPTNEKLFF
TRBD2	12	TRBV20-1	CSAISGPGELFF
NA	15	TRBV3-1	CASSQDPPPSYEQYF
NA	13	TRBV12-3/TRBV12-4	CASEVQGRPEAFF
NA	15	TRBV5-1	CASSPGGARNNEQFF
TRBD1	17	TRBV30	CAWSRQRTGRAGQPQHF
NA	14	TRBV12-3/TRBV12-4	CASTERGRHNEQFF
NA	15	TRBV27	CASSLSREGSYEQYF
TRBD2	14	TRBV13	CASRHVAGDNEQFF
NA	12	TRBV5-1	CASSSDFGEQYF
NA	14	TRBV12-3/TRBV12-4	CASSFQGGSGEAFF
NA	16	TRBV5-1	CASSLAGILGDNEQFF
NA	15	TRBV4-1	CASSQGGGEWDGYTF
NA	17	TRBV4-2	CASSQEWGNRDSYEQYF
TRBD1	14	TRBV7-2	CASSSYRGGGELFF
NA	14	TRBV10-3	CAISERPINYGYTF
NA	15	TRBV4-2	CASSPSGPGTGELFF
NA	15	TRBV3-1	CASKGGTYSGNTIYF
NA	16	TRBV6-1	CASSPRQAGSYNEQFF
TRBD2	16	TRBV2	CASSRNRDYLTDTQYF
NA	14	TRBV7-6	CASSLGPGVAEAFF
TRBD2	16	TRBV12-3/TRBV12-4	CASSDRLAGTTDTQYF
TRBD1	15	TRBV9	CASSVEGAGGDTQYF
NA	13	TRBV3-1	CASSRGSNQPQHF
NA	17	TRBV11-2	CASSLYVAADLIYEQYF
NA	13	TRBV5-1	CASSLGTSNEQYF
TRBD2	16	TRBV4-1	CASSQDAGLAGYEQYF
TRBD2	15	TRBV2	CASGGSGGSTGELFF
NA	15	TRBV4-3	CASSQDLWGTGELFF
TRBD2	14	TRBV5-1	CASSLLREGYEQYF
NA	12	TRBV12-3/TRBV12-4	CASRGQYYGYTF
NA	11	TRBV12-3/TRBV12-4	CASSLKDTQYF
NA	14	TRBV12-3/TRBV12-4	CASSLAGGADEQFF
TRBD2	16	TRBV4-1	CASSQVLAGTQETQYF
NA	15	TRBV3-1	CASSTSGTTNEKLFF
TRBD1	15	TRBV5-1	CASSLTGDSYNEQFF
TRBD1	19	TRBV7-2	CASSSRDRGRPPYNSPLHF
NA	16	TRBV5-1	CASSLAQGPAADTQYF
TRBD1	15	TRBV5-1	CASSVGQLLGDEQFF
NA	17	TRBV19	CASSISTGGSLNQPQHF
NA	13	TRBV9	CASSYLNREAQYF
TRBD1	15	TRBV10-2	CASSEPGTGVYGYTF
NA	14	TRBV5-1	CASSLRVSYNEQFF
TRBD1	13	TRBV12-3/TRBV12-4	CASSPISGGEQYF
NA	13	TRBV4-3	CASSQEPGFEAFF
NA	15	TRBV7-9	CASSLLDQENTEAFF
NA	14	TRBV6-1	CASIERQGDQPQHF
NA	16	TRBV9	CASSVAQIANTGELFF
NA	15	TRBV4-2	CASSQDLQGWTEAFF
NA	16	TRBV10-3	CAISEPVGSWSYEQYF